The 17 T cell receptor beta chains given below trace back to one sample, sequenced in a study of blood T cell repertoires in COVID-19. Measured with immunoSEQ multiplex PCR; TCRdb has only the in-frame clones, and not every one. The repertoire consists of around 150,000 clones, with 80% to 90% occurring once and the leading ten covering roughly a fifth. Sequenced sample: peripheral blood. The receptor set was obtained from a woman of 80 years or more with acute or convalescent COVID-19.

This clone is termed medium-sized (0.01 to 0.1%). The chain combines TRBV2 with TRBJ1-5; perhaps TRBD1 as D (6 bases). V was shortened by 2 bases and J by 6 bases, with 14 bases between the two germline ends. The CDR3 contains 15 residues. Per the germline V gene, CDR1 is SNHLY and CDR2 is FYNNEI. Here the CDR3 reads CASSESWGLGQPQHF. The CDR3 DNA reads TGTGCCAGCAGTGAAAGTTGGGGGCTGGGTCAGCCCCAGCATTTT. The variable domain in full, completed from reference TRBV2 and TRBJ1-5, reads EPEVTQTPSHQVTQMGQEVILRCVPISNHLYFYWYRQILGQKVEFLVSFYNNEISEKSEIFDDQFSVERPDGSNFTLKIRSTKLEDSAMYFCASSESWGLGQPQHFGDGTRLSIL.

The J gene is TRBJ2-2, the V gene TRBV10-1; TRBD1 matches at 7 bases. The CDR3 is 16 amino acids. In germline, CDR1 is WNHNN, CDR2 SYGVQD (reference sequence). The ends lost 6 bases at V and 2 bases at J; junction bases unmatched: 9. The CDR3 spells CASRADRTGNTGELFF. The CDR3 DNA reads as TGCGCCAGCAGAGCCGACAGGACAGGCAACACCGGGGAGCTGTTTTTT.

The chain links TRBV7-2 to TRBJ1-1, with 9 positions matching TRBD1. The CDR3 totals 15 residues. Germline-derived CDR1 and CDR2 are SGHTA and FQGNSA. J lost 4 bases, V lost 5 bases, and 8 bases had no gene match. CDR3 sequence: CASSPGDRVVTEAFF. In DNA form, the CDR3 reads TGTGCCAGCAGCCCGGGGGACAGGGTTGTCACTGAAGCTTTCTTT.

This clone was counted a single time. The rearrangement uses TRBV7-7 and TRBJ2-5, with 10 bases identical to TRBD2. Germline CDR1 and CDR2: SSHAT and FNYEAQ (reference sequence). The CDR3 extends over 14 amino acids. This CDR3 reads CASGQRGGQETQYF. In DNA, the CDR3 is TGTGCTAGCGGCCAGCGGGGGGGACAAGAGACCCAGTACTTC.

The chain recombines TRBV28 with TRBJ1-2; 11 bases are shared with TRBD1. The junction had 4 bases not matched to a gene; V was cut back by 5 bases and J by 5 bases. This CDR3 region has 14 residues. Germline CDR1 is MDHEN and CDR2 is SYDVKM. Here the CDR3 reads CASSLGQGAYGYTF. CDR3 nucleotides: TGTGCCAGCAGTCTCGGACAGGGGGCGTATGGCTACACCTTC.

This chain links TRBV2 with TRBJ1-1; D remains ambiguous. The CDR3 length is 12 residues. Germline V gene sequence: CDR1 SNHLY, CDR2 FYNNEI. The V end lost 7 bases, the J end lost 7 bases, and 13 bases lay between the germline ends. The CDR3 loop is CASTLEGYEAFF. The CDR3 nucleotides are TGTGCCAGCACTCTCGAGGGCTATGAAGCTTTCTTT.

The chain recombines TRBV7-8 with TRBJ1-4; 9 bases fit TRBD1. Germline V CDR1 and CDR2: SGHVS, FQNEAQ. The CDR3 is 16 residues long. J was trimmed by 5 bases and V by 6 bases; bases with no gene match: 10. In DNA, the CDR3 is TGTGCCAGCAGACTACTAGAGGGACAGGGCAATGAAAAACTGTTTTTT. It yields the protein CASRLLEGQGNEKLFF.

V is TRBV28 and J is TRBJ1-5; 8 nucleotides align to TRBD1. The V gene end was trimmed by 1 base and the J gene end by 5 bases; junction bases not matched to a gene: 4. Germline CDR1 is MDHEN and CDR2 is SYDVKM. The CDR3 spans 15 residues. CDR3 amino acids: CASSLYGQGYQPQHF. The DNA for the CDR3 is TGTGCCAGCAGTTTATATGGACAGGGCTATCAGCCCCAGCATTTT.

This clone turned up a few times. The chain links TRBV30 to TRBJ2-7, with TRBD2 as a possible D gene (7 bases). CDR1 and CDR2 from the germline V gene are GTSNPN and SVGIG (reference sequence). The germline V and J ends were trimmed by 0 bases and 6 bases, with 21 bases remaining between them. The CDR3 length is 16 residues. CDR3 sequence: CAWSVAAGGRGAEQYF. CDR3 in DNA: TGTGCCTGGAGTGTAGCGGCAGGTGGACGGGGGGCCGAGCAGTACTTC.

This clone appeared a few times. The CDR3 DNA reads as TGTGCCAGCAGCCACGGTGGCGGCAGCCCCCAGCATTTT. Encoded protein: CASSHGGGSPQHF. The gene calls are TRBV3-1 (or the pseudogene TRBV3-2) and TRBJ1-5; D remains ambiguous. V lost 3 bases and J 10 bases, leaving 13 bases between the germline ends. Germline CDR1 reads LGHDT; CDR2 reads YNNKEL (reference sequence). The CDR3 spans 13 residues.

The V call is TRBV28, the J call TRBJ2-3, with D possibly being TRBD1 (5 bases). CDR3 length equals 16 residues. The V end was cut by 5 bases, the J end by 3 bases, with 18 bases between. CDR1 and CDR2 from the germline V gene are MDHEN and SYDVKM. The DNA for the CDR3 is TGTGCCAGCAGTCCCCACAGGACCTACGCTACAGATACGCAGTATTTT. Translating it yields CASSPHRTYATDTQYF.

The CDR3 nucleotides are TGTGCCAGCAGTTTATTGGTTAGGGACAGGGGGCTAACGAGCTCCTACAATGAGCAGTTCTTC. It yields the protein CASSLLVRDRGLTSSYNEQFF. The chain carries TRBV27 and TRBJ2-1; 12 bases align to TRBD1. Germline V gene data show CDR1 as MNHEY and CDR2 as SMNVEV (reference sequence). This CDR3 region has 21 residues. V shed 1 base and J 0 bases; nucleotides not matched to a gene: 13.

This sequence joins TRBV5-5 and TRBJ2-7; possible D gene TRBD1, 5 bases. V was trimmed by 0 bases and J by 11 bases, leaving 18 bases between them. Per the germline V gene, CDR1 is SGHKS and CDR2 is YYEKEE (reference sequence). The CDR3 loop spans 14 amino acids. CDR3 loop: CASSLETGRSREYF. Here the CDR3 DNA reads TGTGCCAGCAGCTTGGAGACCGGACGGTCCAGGGAGTACTTC.

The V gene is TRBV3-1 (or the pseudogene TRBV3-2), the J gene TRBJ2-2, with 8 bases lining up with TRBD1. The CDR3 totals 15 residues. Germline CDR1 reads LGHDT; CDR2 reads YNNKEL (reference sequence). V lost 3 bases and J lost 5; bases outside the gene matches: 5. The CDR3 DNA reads TGTGCCAGCAGCCACGGACAGGGTAGAACCGGGGAGCTGTTTTTT. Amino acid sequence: CASSHGQGRTGELFF.

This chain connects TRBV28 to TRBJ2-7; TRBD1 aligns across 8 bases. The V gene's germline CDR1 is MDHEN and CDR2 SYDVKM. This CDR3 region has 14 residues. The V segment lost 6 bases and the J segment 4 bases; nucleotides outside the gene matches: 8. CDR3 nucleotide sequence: TGTGCCAGCAGGGAACGGGACAGGAGGTACGAGCAGTACTTC. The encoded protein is CASRERDRRYEQYF.

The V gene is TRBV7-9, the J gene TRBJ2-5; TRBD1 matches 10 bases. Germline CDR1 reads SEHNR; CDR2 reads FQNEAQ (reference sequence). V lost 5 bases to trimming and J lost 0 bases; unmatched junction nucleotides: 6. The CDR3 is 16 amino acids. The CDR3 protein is CASSPGQGEDQETQYF. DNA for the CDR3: TGTGCCAGCAGCCCCGGACAGGGGGAAGACCAAGAGACCCAGTACTTC.

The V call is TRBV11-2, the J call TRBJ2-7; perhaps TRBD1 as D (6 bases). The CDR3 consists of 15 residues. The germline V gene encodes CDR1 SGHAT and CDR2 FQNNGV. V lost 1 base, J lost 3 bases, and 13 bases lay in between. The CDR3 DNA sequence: TGTGCCAGCAGCTTAGTAGGGACACTCAACTACGAGCAGTACTTC. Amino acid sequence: CASSLVGTLNYEQYF.